The rows below give T cell receptor beta chains drawn from one sample of a study of T cell responses to AZD1222 COVID-19 vaccine. Assay: immunoSEQ multiplex PCR; the TCRdb copy retains only in-frame clones and omits some. Of around 190,000 clones in the sample, roughly 94% were seen once. Sequenced material: peripheral blood, taken 28 days after the second AZD1222 dose. Receptors were obtained from an adult who received the AZD1222 COVID-19 vaccine. Each CDR3 is given with its conserved first and last residue.

V | CDR3
TRBV15 | CATSRARGWNEKLFF
TRBV6-5 | CASSYRDSYEQYF
TRBV15 | CATSAGSTDTQYF
TRBV25-1 | CASSEFGGDSNQPQHF
TRBV28 | CASSLKVPGEAFF
TRBV19 | CASSVSSNLYNEQFF
TRBV2 | CAAQGPTETQYF
TRBV19 | CASSTRGGNTIYF
TRBV5-4 | CASSLDRAHIQYF
TRBV15 | CATSRDWSQGYQPQHF